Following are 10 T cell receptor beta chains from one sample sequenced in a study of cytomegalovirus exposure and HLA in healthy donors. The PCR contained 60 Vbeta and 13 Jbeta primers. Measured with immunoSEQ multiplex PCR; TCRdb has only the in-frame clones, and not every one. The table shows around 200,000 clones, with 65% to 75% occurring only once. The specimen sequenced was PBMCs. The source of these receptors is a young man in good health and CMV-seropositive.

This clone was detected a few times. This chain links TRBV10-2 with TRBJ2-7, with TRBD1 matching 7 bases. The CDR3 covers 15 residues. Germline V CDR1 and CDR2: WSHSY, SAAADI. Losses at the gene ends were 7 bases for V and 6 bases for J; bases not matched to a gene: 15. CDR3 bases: TGCGCCAGCACCACGGACAGGCCCCAGGCCCCCGAGCAGTACTTC. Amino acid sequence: CASTTDRPQAPEQYF.

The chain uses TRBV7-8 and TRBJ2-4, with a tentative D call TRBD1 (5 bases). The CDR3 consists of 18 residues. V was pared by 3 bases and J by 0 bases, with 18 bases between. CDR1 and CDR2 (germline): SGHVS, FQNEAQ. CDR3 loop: CASSFGARATLAKNIQYF. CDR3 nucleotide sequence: TGTGCCAGCAGCTTTGGGGCCAGGGCTACCCTAGCCAAAAACATTCAGTACTTC.

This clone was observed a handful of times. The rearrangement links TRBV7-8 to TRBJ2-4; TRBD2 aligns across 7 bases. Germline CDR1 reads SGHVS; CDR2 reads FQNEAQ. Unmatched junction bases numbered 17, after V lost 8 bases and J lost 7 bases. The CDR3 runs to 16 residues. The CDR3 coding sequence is TGTGCCAGCTCCCTCCAAAGCGGACTAGAGTCGAACATTCAGTACTTC. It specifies CASSLQSGLESNIQYF.

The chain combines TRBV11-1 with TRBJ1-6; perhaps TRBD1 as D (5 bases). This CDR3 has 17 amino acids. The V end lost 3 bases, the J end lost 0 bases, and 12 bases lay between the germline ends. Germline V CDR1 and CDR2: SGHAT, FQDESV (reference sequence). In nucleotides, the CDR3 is TGTGCCAGCAGCTTCCCAGGGCAGAGCTCCTATAATTCACCCCTCCACTTT. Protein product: CASSFPGQSSYNSPLHF.

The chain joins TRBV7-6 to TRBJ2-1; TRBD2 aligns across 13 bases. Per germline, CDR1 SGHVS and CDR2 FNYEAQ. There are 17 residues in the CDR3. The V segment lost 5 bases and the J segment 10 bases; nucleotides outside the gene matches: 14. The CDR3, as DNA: TGTGCCAGCAGCCCACTAGTCGGGACTAGCGGGGCGAACGAGCAGTTCTTC. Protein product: CASSPLVGTSGANEQFF.

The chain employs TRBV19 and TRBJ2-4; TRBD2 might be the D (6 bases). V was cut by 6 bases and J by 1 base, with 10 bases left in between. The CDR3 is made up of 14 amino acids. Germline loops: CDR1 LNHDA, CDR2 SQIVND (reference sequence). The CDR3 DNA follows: TGTGCCAGTAGGGAGGGGTGGGCCAAAAACATTCAGTACTTC. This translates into CASREGWAKNIQYF.

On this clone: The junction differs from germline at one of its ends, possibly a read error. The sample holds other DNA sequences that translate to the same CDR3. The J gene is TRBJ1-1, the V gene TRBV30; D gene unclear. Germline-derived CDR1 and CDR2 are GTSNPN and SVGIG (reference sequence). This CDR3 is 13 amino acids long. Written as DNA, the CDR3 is TGCGCCTGGAGGGCATCGACAAACACTGAAGCTTTCTTT. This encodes CAWRASTNTEAFF.

CDR3 nucleotides: TGTGCCAGCAGCCAACTCAGGGGGTATTACTACGAGCAGTACTTC. It codes for CASSQLRGYYYEQYF. The chain has TRBV11-2 and TRBJ2-5; 7 bases agree with TRBD1. The J call may be incorrect, as the DNA end agrees better with TRBJ2-7. Germline V gene data show CDR1 as SGHAT and CDR2 as FQNNGV. The CDR3 has 15 amino acids.

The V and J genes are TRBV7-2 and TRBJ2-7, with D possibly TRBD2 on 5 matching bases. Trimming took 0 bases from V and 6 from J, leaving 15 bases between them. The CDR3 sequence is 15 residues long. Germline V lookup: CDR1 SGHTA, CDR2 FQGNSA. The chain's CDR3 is CASSLAAIARREQYF. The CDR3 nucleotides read TGTGCCAGCAGCTTAGCGGCAATAGCGCGGCGCGAGCAGTACTTC.

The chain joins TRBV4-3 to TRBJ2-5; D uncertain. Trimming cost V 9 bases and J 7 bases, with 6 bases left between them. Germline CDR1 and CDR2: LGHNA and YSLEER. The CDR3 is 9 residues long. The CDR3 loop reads CARRGTQYF. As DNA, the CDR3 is TGCGCCAGGCGAGGGACCCAGTACTTC.